This T cell receptor beta chain originates from a study of blood T cell repertoires in COVID-19. Looking at the study overall: The United States, Italy and Spain were the sources of the acute and convalescent COVID-19 samples.

The method was immunoSEQ multiplex PCR; TCRdb's version includes in-frame clones alone and lacks a portion of them. The repertoire holds under 250,000 clones, roughly four fifths seen once, with 8.9% in the top ten. V was pared by 1 base and J by 7 bases, with 19 bases between. The CDR3 runs to 17 residues. Germline lookup yields CDR1 LNHDA and CDR2 SQIVND (reference sequence). V and J are TRBV19 and TRBJ1-4; perhaps TRBD1 as D (6 bases). Input material: peripheral blood. This sequence originates from a man older than 75 with acute or convalescent COVID-19. CDR3 residues: CASSIARGAKEGEKLFF. CDR3 in DNA: TGTGCCAGTAGTATAGCACGGGGGGCAAAGGAAGGTGAAAAACTGTTTTTT.